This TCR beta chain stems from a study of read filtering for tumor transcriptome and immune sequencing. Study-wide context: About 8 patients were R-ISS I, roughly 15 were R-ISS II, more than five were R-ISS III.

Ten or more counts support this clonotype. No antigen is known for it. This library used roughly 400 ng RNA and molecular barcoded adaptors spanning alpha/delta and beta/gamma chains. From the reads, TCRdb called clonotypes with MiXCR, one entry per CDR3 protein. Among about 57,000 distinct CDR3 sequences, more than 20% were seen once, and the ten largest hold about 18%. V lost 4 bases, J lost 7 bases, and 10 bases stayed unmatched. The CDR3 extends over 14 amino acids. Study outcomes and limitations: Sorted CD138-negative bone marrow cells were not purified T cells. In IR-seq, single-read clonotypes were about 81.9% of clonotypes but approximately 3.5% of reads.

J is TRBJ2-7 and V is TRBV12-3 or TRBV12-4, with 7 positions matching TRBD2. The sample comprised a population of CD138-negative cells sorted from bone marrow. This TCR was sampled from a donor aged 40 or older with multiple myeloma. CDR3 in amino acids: CASSSGREGGEQYF. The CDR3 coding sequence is TGTGCCAGCAGTTCAGGGAGAGAGGGAGGGGAGCAGTACTTC.